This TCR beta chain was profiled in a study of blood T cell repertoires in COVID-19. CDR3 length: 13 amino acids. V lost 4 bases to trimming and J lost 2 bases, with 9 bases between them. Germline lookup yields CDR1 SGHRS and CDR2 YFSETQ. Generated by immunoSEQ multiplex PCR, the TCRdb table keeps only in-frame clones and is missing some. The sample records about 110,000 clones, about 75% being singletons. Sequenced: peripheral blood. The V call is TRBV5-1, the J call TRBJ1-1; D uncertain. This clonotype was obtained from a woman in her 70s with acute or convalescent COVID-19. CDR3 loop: CASSRDENTEAFF. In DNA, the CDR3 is TGCGCCAGCAGCCGGGATGAAAACACTGAAGCTTTCTTT.